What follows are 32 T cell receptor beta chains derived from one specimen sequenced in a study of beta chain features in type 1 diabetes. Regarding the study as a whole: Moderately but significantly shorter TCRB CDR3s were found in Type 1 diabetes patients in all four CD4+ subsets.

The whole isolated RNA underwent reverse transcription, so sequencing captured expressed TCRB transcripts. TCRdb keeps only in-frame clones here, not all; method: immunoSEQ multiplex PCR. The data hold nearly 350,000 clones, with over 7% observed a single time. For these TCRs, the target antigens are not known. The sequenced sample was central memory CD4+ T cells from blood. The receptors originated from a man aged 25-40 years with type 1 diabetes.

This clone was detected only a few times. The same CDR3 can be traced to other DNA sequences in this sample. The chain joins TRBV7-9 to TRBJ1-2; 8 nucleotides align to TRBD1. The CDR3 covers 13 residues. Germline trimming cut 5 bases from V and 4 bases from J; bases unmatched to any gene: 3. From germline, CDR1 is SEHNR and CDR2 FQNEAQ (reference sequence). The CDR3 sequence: CASSTGQGYGYTF. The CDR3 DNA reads TGTGCCAGCAGCACAGGACAGGGCTATGGCTACACCTTC. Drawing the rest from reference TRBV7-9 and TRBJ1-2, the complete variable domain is DTGVSQNPRHKITKRGQNVTFRCDPISEHNRLYWYRQTLGQGPEFLTYFQNEAQLEKSRLLSDRFSAERPKGSFSTLEIQRTEQGDSAMYLCASSTGQGYGYTFGSGTRLTVV.

The CDR3 here is CASSDPGGQGSTDTQYF. In DNA, the CDR3 is TGTGCCAGCAGTGACCCAGGCGGGCAGGGGAGCACAGATACGCAGTATTTT. The rearrangement uses TRBV2 and TRBJ2-3; possibly TRBD1 for D (6 bases). The germline V gene has CDR1 SNHLY and CDR2 FYNNEI. V was shortened by 3 bases and J by 0 bases, with 16 bases between the two germline ends. The CDR3 runs to 17 residues.

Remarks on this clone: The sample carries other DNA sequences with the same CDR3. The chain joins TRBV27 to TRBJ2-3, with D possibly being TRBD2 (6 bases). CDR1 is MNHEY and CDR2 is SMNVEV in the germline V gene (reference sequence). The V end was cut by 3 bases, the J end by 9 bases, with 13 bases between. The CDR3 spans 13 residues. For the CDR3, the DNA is TGTGCCAGCAGTTTTACGTGGAGGGACACGCAGTATTTT. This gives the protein CASSFTWRDTQYF.

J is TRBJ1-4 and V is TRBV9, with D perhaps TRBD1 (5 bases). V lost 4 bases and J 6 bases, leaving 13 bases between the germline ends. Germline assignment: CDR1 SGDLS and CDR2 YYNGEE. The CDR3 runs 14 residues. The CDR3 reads CASSLGGRDEKLFF. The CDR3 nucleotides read TGTGCCAGCAGCTTGGGCGGCAGGGATGAAAAACTGTTTTTT.

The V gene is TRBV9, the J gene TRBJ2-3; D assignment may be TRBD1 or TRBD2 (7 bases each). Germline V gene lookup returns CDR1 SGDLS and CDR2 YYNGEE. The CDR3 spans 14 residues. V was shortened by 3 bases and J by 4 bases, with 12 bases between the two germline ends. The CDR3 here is CASSDRGGSDTQYF. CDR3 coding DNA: TGTGCCAGCAGCGACAGGGGAGGGTCAGATACGCAGTATTTT.

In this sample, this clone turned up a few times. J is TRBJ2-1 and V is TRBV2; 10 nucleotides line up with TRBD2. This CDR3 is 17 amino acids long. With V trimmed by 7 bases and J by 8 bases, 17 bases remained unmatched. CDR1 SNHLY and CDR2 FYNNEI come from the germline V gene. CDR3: CASTRIPSGGELDEQFF. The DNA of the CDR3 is TGTGCCAGCACCCGGATCCCTAGCGGGGGAGAGTTAGATGAGCAGTTCTTC.

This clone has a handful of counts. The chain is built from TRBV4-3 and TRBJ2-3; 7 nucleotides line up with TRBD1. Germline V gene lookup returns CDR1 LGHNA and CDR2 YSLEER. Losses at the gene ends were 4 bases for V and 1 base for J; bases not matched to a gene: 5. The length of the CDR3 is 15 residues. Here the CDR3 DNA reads TGCGCCAGCAGCCTTCAGGGGGAAGGCACAGATACGCAGTATTTT. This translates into CASSLQGEGTDTQYF.

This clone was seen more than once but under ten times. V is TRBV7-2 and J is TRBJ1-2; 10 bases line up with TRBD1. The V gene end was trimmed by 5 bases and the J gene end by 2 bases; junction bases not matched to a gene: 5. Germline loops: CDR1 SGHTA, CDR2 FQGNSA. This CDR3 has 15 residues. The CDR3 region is CASSADRGRNYGYTF. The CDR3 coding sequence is TGTGCCAGCAGCGCCGACAGGGGGCGGAACTATGGCTACACCTTC.

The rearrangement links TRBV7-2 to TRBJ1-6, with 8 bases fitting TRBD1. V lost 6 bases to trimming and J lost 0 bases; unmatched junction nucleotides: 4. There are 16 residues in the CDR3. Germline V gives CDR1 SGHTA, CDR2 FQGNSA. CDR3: CASRWDRSSYNSPLHF. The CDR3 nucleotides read TGTGCCAGCAGGTGGGACAGGAGCTCCTATAATTCACCCCTCCACTTT.

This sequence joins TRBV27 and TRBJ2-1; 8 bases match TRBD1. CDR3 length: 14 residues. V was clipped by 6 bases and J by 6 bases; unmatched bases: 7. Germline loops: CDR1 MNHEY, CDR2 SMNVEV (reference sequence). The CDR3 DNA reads TGTGCCAGCAGGCGGACAGGGATTGGCAATGAGCAGTTCTTC. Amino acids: CASRRTGIGNEQFF.

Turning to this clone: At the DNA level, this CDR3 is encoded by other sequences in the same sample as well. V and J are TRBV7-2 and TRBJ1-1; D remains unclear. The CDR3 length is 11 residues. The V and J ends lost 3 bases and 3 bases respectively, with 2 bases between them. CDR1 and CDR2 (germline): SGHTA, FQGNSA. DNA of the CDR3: TGTGCCAGCAGCTTCGACACTGAAGCTTTCTTT. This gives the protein CASSFDTEAFF.

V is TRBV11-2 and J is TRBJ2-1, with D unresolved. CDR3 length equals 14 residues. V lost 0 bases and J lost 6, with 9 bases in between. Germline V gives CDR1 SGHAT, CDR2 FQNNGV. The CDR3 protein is CASSLDNGPNEQFF. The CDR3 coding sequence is TGTGCCAGCAGCTTAGATAATGGGCCCAATGAGCAGTTCTTC.

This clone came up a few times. CDR3 loop: CASSRRGGGSTDTQYF. In DNA, the CDR3 is TGTGCCAGCAGCCGCAGAGGCGGCGGTAGCACAGATACGCAGTATTTT. V is TRBV7-2 and J is TRBJ2-3; D is unresolved. V gave up 5 bases and J gave up 0 bases, with 15 bases separating them. The length of the CDR3 is 16 residues. Germline V gives CDR1 SGHTA, CDR2 FQGNSA.

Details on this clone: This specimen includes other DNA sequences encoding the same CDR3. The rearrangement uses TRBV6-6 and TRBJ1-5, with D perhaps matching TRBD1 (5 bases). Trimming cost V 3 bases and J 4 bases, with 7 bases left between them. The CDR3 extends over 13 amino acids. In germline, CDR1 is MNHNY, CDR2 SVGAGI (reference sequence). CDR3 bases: TGTGCCAGCAGTTATCAGGGAAATCAGCCCCAGCATTTT. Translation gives CASSYQGNQPQHF.

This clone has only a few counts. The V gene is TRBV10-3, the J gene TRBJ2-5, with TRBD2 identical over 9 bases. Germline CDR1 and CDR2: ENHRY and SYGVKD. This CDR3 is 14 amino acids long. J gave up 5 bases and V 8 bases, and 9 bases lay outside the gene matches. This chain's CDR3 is CAISGEGLAETQYF. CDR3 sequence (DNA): TGTGCCATCTCGGGGGAGGGACTAGCTGAGACCCAGTACTTC.

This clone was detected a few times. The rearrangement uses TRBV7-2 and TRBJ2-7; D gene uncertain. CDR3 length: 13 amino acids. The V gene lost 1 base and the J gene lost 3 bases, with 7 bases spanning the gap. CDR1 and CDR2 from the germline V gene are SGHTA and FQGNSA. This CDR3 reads CASSLEANYEQYF. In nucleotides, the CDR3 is TGTGCCAGCAGCTTAGAGGCCAACTACGAGCAGTACTTC.

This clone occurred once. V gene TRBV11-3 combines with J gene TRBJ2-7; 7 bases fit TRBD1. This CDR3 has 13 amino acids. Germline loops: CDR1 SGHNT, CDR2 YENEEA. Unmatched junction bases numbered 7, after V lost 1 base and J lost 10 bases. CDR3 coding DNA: TGTGCCAGCAGCTTAGGCCCCGACAGGGTACAGTACTTC. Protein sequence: CASSLGPDRVQYF.

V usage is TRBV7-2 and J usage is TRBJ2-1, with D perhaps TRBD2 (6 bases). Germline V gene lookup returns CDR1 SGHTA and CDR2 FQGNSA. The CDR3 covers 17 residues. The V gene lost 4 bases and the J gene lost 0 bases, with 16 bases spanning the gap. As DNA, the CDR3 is TGTGCCAGCAGCTCTCCTAGCGCATCCCGCTCCTACAATGAGCAGTTCTTC. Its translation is CASSSPSASRSYNEQFF. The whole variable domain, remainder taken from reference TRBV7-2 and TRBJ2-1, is GAGVSQSPSNKVTEKGKDVELRCDPISGHTALYWYRQSLGQGLEFLIYFQGNSAPDKSGLPSDRFSAERTGGSVSTLTIQRTQQEDSAVYLCASSSPSASRSYNEQFFGPGTRLTVL.

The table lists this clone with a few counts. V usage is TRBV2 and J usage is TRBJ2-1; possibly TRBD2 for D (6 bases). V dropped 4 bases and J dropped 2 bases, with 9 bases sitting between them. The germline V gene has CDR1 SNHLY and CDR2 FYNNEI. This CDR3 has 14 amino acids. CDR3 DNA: TGTGCCAGCAGTGTGGGGGGTGCCTACAATGAGCAGTTCTTC. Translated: CASSVGGAYNEQFF.

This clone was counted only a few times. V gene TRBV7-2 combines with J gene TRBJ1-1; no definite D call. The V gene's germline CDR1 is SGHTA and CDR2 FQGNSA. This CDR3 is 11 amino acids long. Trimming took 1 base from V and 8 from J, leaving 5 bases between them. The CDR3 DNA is TGTGCCAGCAGCTTAGAGGCCGAAGCTTTCTTT. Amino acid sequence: CASSLEAEAFF.

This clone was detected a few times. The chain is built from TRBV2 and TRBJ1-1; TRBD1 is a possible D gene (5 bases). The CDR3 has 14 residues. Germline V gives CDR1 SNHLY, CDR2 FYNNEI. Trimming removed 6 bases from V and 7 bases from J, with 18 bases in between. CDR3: CASSWGGTAYEAFF. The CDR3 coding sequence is TGTGCCAGCAGCTGGGGTGGGACCGCGTATGAAGCTTTCTTT.

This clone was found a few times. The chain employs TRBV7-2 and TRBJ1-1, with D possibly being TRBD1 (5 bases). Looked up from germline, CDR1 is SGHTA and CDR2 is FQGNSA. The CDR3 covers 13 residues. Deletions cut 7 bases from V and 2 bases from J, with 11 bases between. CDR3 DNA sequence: TGTGCCAGCACAGGGAGAATAAACACTGAAGCTTTCTTT. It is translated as CASTGRINTEAFF. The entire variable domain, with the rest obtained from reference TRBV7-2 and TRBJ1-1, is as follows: GAGVSQSPSNKVTEKGKDVELRCDPISGHTALYWYRQSLGQGLEFLIYFQGNSAPDKSGLPSDRFSAERTGGSVSTLTIQRTQQEDSAVYLCASTGRINTEAFFGQGTRLTVV.

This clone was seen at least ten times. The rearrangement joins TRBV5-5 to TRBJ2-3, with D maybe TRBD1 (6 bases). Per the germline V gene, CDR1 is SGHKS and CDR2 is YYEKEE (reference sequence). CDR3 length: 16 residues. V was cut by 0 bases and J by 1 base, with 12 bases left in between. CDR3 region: CASSLDPRGGTDTQYF. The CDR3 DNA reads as TGTGCCAGCAGCTTGGATCCCAGGGGTGGCACAGATACGCAGTATTTT.

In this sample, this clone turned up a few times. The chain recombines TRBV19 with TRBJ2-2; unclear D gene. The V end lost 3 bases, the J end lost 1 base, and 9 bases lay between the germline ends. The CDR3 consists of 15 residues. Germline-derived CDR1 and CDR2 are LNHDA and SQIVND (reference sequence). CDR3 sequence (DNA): TGTGCCAGTAGTATTGGGCTAGGGAACACCGGGGAGCTGTTTTTT. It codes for CASSIGLGNTGELFF.

The CDR3 spells CASSQIGQPQHF. CDR3 nucleotides: TGCGCCAGCAGTCAGATTGGACAGCCCCAGCATTTT. The rearrangement joins TRBV23-1 to TRBJ1-5; D is undetermined. TRBV23-1 is assigned to the ORF class and has an uncertain function. Trimming took off 3 bases at V and 7 bases at J, with 7 bases between the two ends. CDR3 length: 12 amino acids.

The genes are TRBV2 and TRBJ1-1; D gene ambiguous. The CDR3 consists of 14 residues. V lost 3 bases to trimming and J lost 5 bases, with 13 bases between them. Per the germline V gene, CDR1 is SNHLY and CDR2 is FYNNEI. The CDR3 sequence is CASSDTQRRTEAFF. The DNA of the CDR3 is TGTGCCAGCAGTGATACCCAAAGGAGGACTGAAGCTTTCTTT.

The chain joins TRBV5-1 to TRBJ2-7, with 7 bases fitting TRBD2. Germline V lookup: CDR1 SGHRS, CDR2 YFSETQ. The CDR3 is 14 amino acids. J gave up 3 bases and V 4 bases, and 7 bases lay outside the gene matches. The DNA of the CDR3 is TGCGCCAGCAGCCCAACGACTAGCAGCTACGAGCAGTACTTC. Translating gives CASSPTTSSYEQYF.

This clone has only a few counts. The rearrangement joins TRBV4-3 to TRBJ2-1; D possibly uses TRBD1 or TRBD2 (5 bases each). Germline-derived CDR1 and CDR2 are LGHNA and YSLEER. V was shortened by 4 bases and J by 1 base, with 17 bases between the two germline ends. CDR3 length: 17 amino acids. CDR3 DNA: TGCGCCAGCAGCCCAGAGCCGGGACCCTTATCCTACAATGAGCAGTTCTTC. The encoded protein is CASSPEPGPLSYNEQFF.

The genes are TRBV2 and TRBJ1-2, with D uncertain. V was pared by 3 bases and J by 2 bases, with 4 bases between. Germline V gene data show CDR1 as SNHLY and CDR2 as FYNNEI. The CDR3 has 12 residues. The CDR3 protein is CASSDPNYGYTF. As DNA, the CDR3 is TGTGCCAGCAGTGACCCCAACTATGGCTACACCTTC.

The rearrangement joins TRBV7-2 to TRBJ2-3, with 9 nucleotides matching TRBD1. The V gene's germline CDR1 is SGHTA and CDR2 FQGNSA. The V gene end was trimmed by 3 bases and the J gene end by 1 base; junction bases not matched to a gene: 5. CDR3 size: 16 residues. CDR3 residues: CASSLSRDRGTDTQYF. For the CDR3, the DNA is TGTGCCAGCAGCTTGTCCCGGGACAGGGGCACAGATACGCAGTATTTT.

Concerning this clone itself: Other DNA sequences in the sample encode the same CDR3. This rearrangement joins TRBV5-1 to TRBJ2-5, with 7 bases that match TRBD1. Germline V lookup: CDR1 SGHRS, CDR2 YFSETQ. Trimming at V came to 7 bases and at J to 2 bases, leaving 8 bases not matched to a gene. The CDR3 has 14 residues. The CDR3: CASSPGTAQETQYF. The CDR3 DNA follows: TGCGCCAGCTCCCCCGGGACAGCTCAAGAGACCCAGTACTTC.

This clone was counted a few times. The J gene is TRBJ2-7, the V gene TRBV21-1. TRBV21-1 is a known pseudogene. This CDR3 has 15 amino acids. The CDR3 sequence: CASSKEQSSTYEQYF. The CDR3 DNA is TGTGCCAGCAGCAAAGAGCAGAGCAGTACCTACGAGCAGTACTTC.